The clone carrying this T cell receptor (beta chain) appeared a few times. Original processing notes: Reference gene primer amplification in the assay estimated nucleated cell counts. The assay was immunoSEQ multiplex PCR, and TCRdb's table has in-frame clones only and misses some. The DNA was the basis for D and trimming; V, J and clone size are from that table. Among a few hundred thousand clones, approximately 86% were seen once, and the ten largest hold over 1.3%. The ends lost 1 base at V and 0 bases at J; junction bases unmatched: 7. Germline CDR1 reads SGHVS; CDR2 reads FNYEAQ. This CDR3 spans 18 amino acids. This sample stems from a study of blood T cell repertoires in COVID-19. Study information: Acute and convalescent COVID-19 specimens originated in the United States, Italy and Spain. T cells, B-cell-depleted T cells, or PBMCs provided the cDNA or gDNA that served as material.

The specimen was peripheral blood. This receptor was taken from a man older than 75 with acute or convalescent COVID-19. The V call is TRBV7-6, the J call TRBJ2-3, with 10 positions matching TRBD2. The CDR3 DNA reads TGTGCCAGCAGCTTAGTTCCTAGCGGGAGAGGGAGCACAGATACGCAGTATTTT. Its protein product is CASSLVPSGRGSTDTQYF.